These 7 T cell receptor beta chains came from one sample sequenced in a study of blood T cell repertoires in COVID-19. Produced via immunoSEQ multiplex PCR; TCRdb's table is partial and in-frame only. The sample includes around 270,000 clones, around 88% seen only once; the top ten take approximately 2%. Sequenced material: peripheral blood. Receptors originate from a young man with active or convalescent COVID-19.

This clone was seen once. V and J are TRBV15 and TRBJ1-5; weak D call: TRBD1 (6 bases). CDR1 and CDR2 (germline): LNHNV, YYDKDF (reference sequence). Trimming cost V 1 base and J 5 bases, with 12 bases left between them. This CDR3 has 15 residues. The CDR3 sequence: CATSRAGGGHQPQHF. The CDR3 bases are TGTGCCACCAGCAGAGCCGGGGGGGGGCATCAGCCCCAGCATTTT.

The J gene is TRBJ2-5, the V gene TRBV18, with 7 positions matching TRBD2. Germline CDR1 and CDR2: KGHSH and LQKENI. The CDR3 is made up of 14 amino acids. V gave up 0 bases and J gave up 5 bases; unmatched junction bases: 3. CDR3 in amino acids: CASSPPNGGETQYF. CDR3 nucleotide sequence: TGTGCCAGCTCACCACCGAACGGGGGGGAGACCCAGTACTTC.

The chain employs TRBV5-6 and TRBJ1-5, with 9 nucleotides matching TRBD1. This CDR3 is built from 15 residues. The germline V gene has CDR1 SGHDT and CDR2 YYEEEE. Trimming cost V 4 bases and J 4 bases; bases outside gene matches: 6. The CDR3 DNA follows: TGTGCCAGCAGCGCGGACAGGGGATCGAATCAGCCCCAGCATTTT. Translating it yields CASSADRGSNQPQHF.

This chain links TRBV2 with TRBJ2-7; perhaps TRBD1 as D (6 bases). V lost 4 bases and J 5 bases, leaving 15 bases between the germline ends. CDR3 length: 14 amino acids. Germline lookup yields CDR1 SNHLY and CDR2 FYNNEI. The CDR3 region is CASSGWGPSDEQYF. Here the CDR3 DNA reads TGTGCCAGCAGTGGGTGGGGGCCTTCCGACGAGCAGTACTTC.

This chain uses TRBV9 with TRBJ1-2; unclear D gene. The CDR3 contains 15 residues. Germline lookup yields CDR1 SGDLS and CDR2 YYNGEE. V shed 2 bases and J shed 7 bases, with 18 bases lying between them. The CDR3 protein is CASSVMNAGAGGYTF. The CDR3 coding sequence is TGTGCCAGCAGCGTGATGAATGCCGGAGCGGGTGGCTACACCTTC.

J is TRBJ1-5 and V is TRBV19; D perhaps matches TRBD1 (6 bases). Trimming pared 2 bases from V and 1 base from J, leaving 9 bases between. The CDR3 loop spans 15 amino acids. The V gene's germline CDR1 is LNHDA and CDR2 SQIVND (reference sequence). The CDR3 reads CASSIWTASNQPQHF. CDR3 bases: TGTGCCAGTAGTATATGGACAGCCAGCAATCAGCCCCAGCATTTT.

CDR3: CASSPVGQGGYTF. Written as DNA, the CDR3 is TGTGCCAGCAGCCCCGTCGGCCAGGGCGGCTACACCTTC. V and J are TRBV5-6 and TRBJ1-2, with D possibly being TRBD1 (5 bases). V dropped 4 bases and J dropped 8 bases, with 15 bases sitting between them. The CDR3 sequence is 13 residues long. In germline, CDR1 is SGHDT, CDR2 YYEEEE. Based on the CDR3 plus reference TRBV5-6 and TRBJ1-2, the full variable domain is DAGVTQSPTHLIKTRGQQVTLRCSPKSGHDTVSWYQQALGQGPQFIFQYYEEEERQRGNFPDRFSGHQFPNYSSELNVNALLLGDSALYLCASSPVGQGGYTFGSGTRLTVV.